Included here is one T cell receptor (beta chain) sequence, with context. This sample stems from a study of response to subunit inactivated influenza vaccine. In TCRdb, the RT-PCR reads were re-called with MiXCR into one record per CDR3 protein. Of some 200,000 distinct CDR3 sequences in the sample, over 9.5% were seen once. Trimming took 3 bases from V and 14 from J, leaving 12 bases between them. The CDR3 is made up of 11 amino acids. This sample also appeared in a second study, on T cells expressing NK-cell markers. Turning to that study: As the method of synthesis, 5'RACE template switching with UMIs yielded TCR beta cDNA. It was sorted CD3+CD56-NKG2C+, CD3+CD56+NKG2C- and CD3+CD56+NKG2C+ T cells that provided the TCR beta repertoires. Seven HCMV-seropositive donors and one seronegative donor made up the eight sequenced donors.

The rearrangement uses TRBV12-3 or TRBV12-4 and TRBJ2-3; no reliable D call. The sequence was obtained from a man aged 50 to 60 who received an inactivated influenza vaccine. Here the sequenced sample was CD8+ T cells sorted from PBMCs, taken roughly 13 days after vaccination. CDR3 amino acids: CASSFSQPRYF. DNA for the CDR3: TGTGCCAGCAGTTTTTCACAGCCCCGGTATTTT.